The 32 T cell receptor beta chains presented below share a single source sample, sequenced in a study of blood T cell repertoires in COVID-19. The method was immunoSEQ multiplex PCR; TCRdb's version includes in-frame clones alone and lacks a portion of them. The sample includes about 46,000 clones, 86% seen only once; the top ten take around 3.3%. Material: PBMCs or T cells enriched from blood (not recorded which). The source is a woman aged 45-60 years who had recovered from COVID-19.

The rearrangement uses TRBV7-9 and TRBJ1-2; tentatively, D is TRBD1 (5 bases). Germline lookup yields CDR1 SEHNR and CDR2 FQNEAQ (reference sequence). The V end was cut by 4 bases, the J end by 4 bases, with 13 bases between. The CDR3 has 14 amino acids. In DNA, the CDR3 is TGTGCCAGCAGCTCAACGACAGTTTCCTATGGCTACACCTTC. Translated: CASSSTTVSYGYTF. The complete variable domain, with remaining parts taken from reference TRBV7-9 and TRBJ1-2, reads DTGVSQNPRHKITKRGQNVTFRCDPISEHNRLYWYRQTLGQGPEFLTYFQNEAQLEKSRLLSDRFSAERPKGSFSTLEIQRTEQGDSAMYLCASSSTTVSYGYTFGSGTRLTVV.

The rearrangement uses TRBV2 and TRBJ1-1; TRBD1 is a possible D gene (6 bases). Germline V gene data show CDR1 as SNHLY and CDR2 as FYNNEI. V gave up 8 bases and J gave up 0 bases, with 13 bases separating them. The CDR3 sequence is 14 residues long. This CDR3 reads CASLKDRLNTEAFF. Written as DNA, the CDR3 is TGTGCCAGCCTTAAGGACAGACTGAACACTGAAGCTTTCTTT.

This clone was detected once. The chain joins TRBV5-1 to TRBJ1-1; TRBD1 is a possible D gene (5 bases). The germline CDR1 and CDR2 sequences are SGHRS and YFSETQ. V dropped 6 bases and J dropped 5 bases, with 17 bases sitting between them. This CDR3 comprises 14 residues. The CDR3 protein is CASKWAGPSTEAFF. The DNA of the CDR3 is TGCGCCAGCAAATGGGCAGGGCCAAGTACTGAAGCTTTCTTT. Together with reference TRBV5-1 and TRBJ1-1, the CDR3 gives the full variable domain: KAGVTQTPRYLIKTRGQQVTLSCSPISGHRSVSWYQQTPGQGLQFLFEYFSETQRNKGNFPGRFSGRQFSNSRSEMNVSTLELGDSALYLCASKWAGPSTEAFFGQGTRLTVV.

V gene TRBV4-1 combines with J gene TRBJ2-1; TRBD2 matches 11 bases. CDR3 size: 17 residues. The V and J ends lost 0 bases and 4 bases, in that order; junction bases with no gene match: 5. CDR1 is MGHRA and CDR2 is YSYEKL in the germline V gene. CDR3 in DNA: TGCGCCAGCAGCCAAGAGATAGCGGGAGGGACATACAATGAGCAGTTCTTC. Residues: CASSQEIAGGTYNEQFF.

The gene calls are TRBV5-1 and TRBJ1-6; no definite D call. From germline, CDR1 is SGHRS and CDR2 YFSETQ. The CDR3 spans 14 residues. The V and J ends lost 4 bases and 8 bases respectively, with 13 bases between them. In nucleotides, the CDR3 is TGCGCCAGCAGCGCCCGGGGTAACGATTCACCCCTCCACTTT. Translation: CASSARGNDSPLHF.

The chain is built from TRBV15 and TRBJ2-2, with 7 bases aligning to TRBD2. Unmatched junction bases numbered 6, after V lost 0 bases and J lost 5 bases. This CDR3 has 16 amino acids. Germline values: CDR1 LNHNV, CDR2 YYDKDF (reference sequence). The chain's CDR3 is CATSRDLLGGTGELFF. The CDR3, as DNA: TGTGCCACCAGCAGAGATCTCTTGGGGGGGACCGGGGAGCTGTTTTTT.

The V gene is TRBV7-2, the J gene TRBJ2-1, with TRBD2 matching over 7 bases. The V gene end was trimmed by 5 bases and the J gene end by 8 bases; junction bases not matched to a gene: 6. The CDR3 extends over 13 amino acids. Germline CDR1 is SGHTA and CDR2 is FQGNSA. The CDR3 sequence is CASSQTSRHEQFF. The CDR3 region has the DNA TGTGCCAGCAGCCAGACTAGCCGCCATGAGCAGTTCTTC. The entire variable domain, with the rest obtained from reference TRBV7-2 and TRBJ2-1, is as follows: GAGVSQSPSNKVTEKGKDVELRCDPISGHTALYWYRQSLGQGLEFLIYFQGNSAPDKSGLPSDRFSAERTGGSVSTLTIQRTQQEDSAVYLCASSQTSRHEQFFGPGTRLTVL.

The chain recombines TRBV28 with TRBJ2-7; D possibly corresponds to TRBD1 (5 bases). V gave up 3 bases and J gave up 8 bases, with 20 bases separating them. Germline V gives CDR1 MDHEN, CDR2 SYDVKM. CDR3 length equals 15 residues. The CDR3 spells CASSLDTAGIVQQYF. In DNA, the CDR3 is TGTGCCAGCAGTTTGGACACGGCTGGAATCGTGCAGCAGTACTTC.

V gene TRBV4-3 combines with J gene TRBJ1-1; 9 bases agree with TRBD1. The V gene end was trimmed by 0 bases and the J gene end by 11 bases; junction bases not matched to a gene: 4. From germline, CDR1 is LGHNA and CDR2 YSLEER. This CDR3 is 13 amino acids long. The CDR3 spells CASSQEQGANAFF. CDR3 DNA: TGCGCCAGCAGCCAAGAACAGGGGGCGAATGCTTTCTTT.

This clone occurred a few times. CDR3 amino acids: CASSPLGTVSYNEQFF. In DNA form, the CDR3 reads TGTGCCAGCTCACCCCTGGGGACTGTCTCCTACAATGAGCAGTTCTTC. J is TRBJ2-1 and V is TRBV18; possible D gene TRBD2, 6 bases. Trimming removed 3 bases at V and 0 bases at J, with 12 bases between. Germline V gene lookup returns CDR1 KGHSH and CDR2 LQKENI. This CDR3 region has 16 residues.

The chain carries TRBV11-2 and TRBJ1-1; possibly TRBD1 for D (6 bases). The V and J ends lost 6 bases and 5 bases respectively, with 19 bases between them. CDR3 size: 15 residues. Germline CDR1 reads SGHAT; CDR2 reads FQNNGV. The CDR3 DNA reads as TGTGCCAGCAGGGGGGAAGGGGGGGCGAAGACTGAAGCTTTCTTT. This gives the protein CASRGEGGAKTEAFF.

V and J are TRBV7-9 and TRBJ2-3; 8 bases map to TRBD2. The CDR3 runs to 13 residues. Germline V gene sequence: CDR1 SEHNR, CDR2 FQNEAQ (reference sequence). V lost 11 bases and J lost 4; bases outside the gene matches: 8. The CDR3 nucleotides are TGTGCCCTGGGCCGGGGGGGACCAGATACGCAGTATTTT. Translating gives CALGRGGPDTQYF. Full variable domain (rest looked up from reference TRBV7-9 and TRBJ2-3): DTGVSQNPRHKITKRGQNVTFRCDPISEHNRLYWYRQTLGQGPEFLTYFQNEAQLEKSRLLSDRFSAERPKGSFSTLEIQRTEQGDSAMYLCALGRGGPDTQYFGPGTRLTVL.

This clone was recorded only once. The V gene is TRBV11-2, the J gene TRBJ2-1; weak D call: TRBD1 (6 bases). The CDR3 totals 18 residues. V gave up 1 base and J gave up 2 bases, with 18 bases separating them. Germline assignment: CDR1 SGHAT and CDR2 FQNNGV. In nucleotides, the CDR3 is TGTGCCAGCAGCTTAGGTTCGATGACAGGAGCCCCCTACAATGAGCAGTTCTTC. Encoded protein: CASSLGSMTGAPYNEQFF.

The genes are TRBV6-2 or TRBV6-3 and TRBJ2-7, with TRBD1 matching over 9 bases. Per germline, CDR1 MNHEY and CDR2 SVGEGT. This CDR3 comprises 16 residues. After removal of 5 bases from V and 2 bases from J, the junction contained 10 bases not matched to a gene. For the CDR3, the DNA is TGTGCCAGCAGTAAGCCCCCCGGGACAGGGCCCTACGAGCAGTACTTC. Protein: CASSKPPGTGPYEQYF.

The CDR3 sequence is CSASPRSRNTEAFF. CDR3 in DNA: TGCAGTGCTAGTCCTAGATCGAGGAACACTGAAGCTTTCTTT. This chain uses TRBV20-1 with TRBJ1-1; no definite D call. The CDR3 consists of 14 residues. Germline CDR1 and CDR2: DFQATT and SNEGSKA (reference sequence). Trimming cost V 3 bases and J 1 base, with 12 bases left between them.

The chain combines TRBV5-6 with TRBJ1-1; possibly TRBD1 for D (6 bases). This CDR3 has 13 amino acids. Deletions cut 7 bases from V and 1 base from J, with 11 bases between. CDR1 SGHDT and CDR2 YYEEEE come from the germline V gene. CDR3 sequence (DNA): TGTGCCAGCCGAGGGACACGGAACACTGAAGCTTTCTTT. This sequence encodes CASRGTRNTEAFF.

The V and J genes are TRBV4-2 and TRBJ2-1; D is perhaps TRBD1 (6 bases). Per germline, CDR1 LGHNA and CDR2 YNFKEQ. This CDR3 is 15 amino acids long. V lost 1 base and J lost 0, with 7 bases in between. CDR3 region: CASSQATGSYNEQFF. The CDR3 bases are TGTGCCAGCAGCCAAGCGACAGGCTCCTACAATGAGCAGTTCTTC.

V usage is TRBV5-1 and J usage is TRBJ2-3, with D possibly being TRBD2 (5 bases). The CDR3 is made up of 14 amino acids. In germline, CDR1 is SGHRS, CDR2 YFSETQ. V was cut by 0 bases and J by 6 bases, with 11 bases left in between. CDR3 sequence (DNA): TGCGCCAGCAGCTTGGGAGGGCTTAGCGATACGCAGTATTTT. Amino acid sequence: CASSLGGLSDTQYF.

The chain combines TRBV18 with TRBJ1-1; unclear D gene. Germline values: CDR1 KGHSH, CDR2 LQKENI. CDR3 length: 14 amino acids. V shed 3 bases and J shed 1 base, with 9 bases lying between them. CDR3 amino acids: CASSPVTRNTEAFF. The CDR3 DNA reads TGTGCCAGCTCACCGGTTACTCGGAACACTGAAGCTTTCTTT.

The chain couples TRBV18 to TRBJ2-6; 8 nucleotides align to TRBD1. Germline-derived CDR1 and CDR2 are KGHSH and LQKENI. With 4 bases clipped from V and 0 bases from J, the junction kept 5 bases outside the gene matches. There are 17 residues in the CDR3. The CDR3 sequence is CASSRQGRISGANVLTF. Written as DNA, the CDR3 is TGTGCCAGCTCACGACAGGGGAGGATCTCTGGGGCCAACGTCCTGACTTTC.

The V call is TRBV7-9, the J call TRBJ2-7; the match to TRBD2 covers 13 bases. J gave up 5 bases and V 5 bases, and 9 bases lay outside the gene matches. The CDR3 has 16 amino acids. The germline CDR1 and CDR2 sequences are SEHNR and FQNEAQ (reference sequence). This CDR3 is CASSPTSGRAKNEQYF. CDR3 coding DNA: TGTGCCAGCAGCCCTACTAGCGGGAGGGCCAAGAACGAGCAGTACTTC.

The gene calls are TRBV19 and TRBJ2-4; D perhaps matches TRBD1 (5 bases). The length of the CDR3 is 15 residues. Per the germline V gene, CDR1 is LNHDA and CDR2 is SQIVND (reference sequence). V lost 6 bases and J lost 4, with 16 bases in between. The CDR3 is CASSRVDTLKNIQYF. As DNA, the CDR3 is TGTGCCAGTAGCCGGGTGGACACATTGAAAAACATTCAGTACTTC.

This rearrangement joins TRBV2 to TRBJ1-5, with D uncertain. Trimming removed 7 bases at V and 0 bases at J, with 10 bases between. The CDR3 covers 14 residues. The germline V gene has CDR1 SNHLY and CDR2 FYNNEI. The CDR3, as DNA: TGTGCCAGCAAAACAGTACATAGCAATCAGCCCCAGCATTTT. Residues: CASKTVHSNQPQHF.

This clone was observed a single time. J is TRBJ1-2 and V is TRBV27; TRBD1 aligns across 10 bases. The CDR3 loop spans 13 amino acids. Germline values: CDR1 MNHEY, CDR2 SMNVEV (reference sequence). V was clipped by 5 bases and J by 4 bases; unmatched bases: 1. The CDR3: CASSRTGGYGYTF. The CDR3 coding sequence is TGTGCCAGCAGTAGGACAGGGGGCTATGGCTACACCTTC.

V gene TRBV7-2 combines with J gene TRBJ1-2; TRBD1 might be the D (6 bases). The CDR3 sequence is 15 residues long. Deletions cut 5 bases from V and 5 bases from J, with 18 bases between. CDR1 is SGHTA, CDR2 FQGNSA, per germline. CDR3 sequence (DNA): TGTGCCAGCAGCGTCAACACAGGGTTTAGTTATGGCTACACCTTC. Encoded protein: CASSVNTGFSYGYTF.

The rearrangement joins TRBV6-5 to TRBJ1-1, with TRBD1 matching over 7 bases. The J segment lost 3 bases and the V segment lost 7 bases, leaving 5 bases of the junction unmatched. CDR3 size: 13 residues. CDR1 is MNHEY and CDR2 is SVGAGI in the germline V gene. CDR3 sequence: CASTLTGYTEAFF. The CDR3, as DNA: TGTGCCAGCACCTTGACAGGGTACACTGAAGCTTTCTTT.

The rearrangement links TRBV7-2 to TRBJ2-2; possibly TRBD2 for D (5 bases). CDR3 length: 19 residues. From germline, CDR1 is SGHTA and CDR2 FQGNSA. The V gene lost 3 bases and the J gene lost 5 bases, with 25 bases spanning the gap. The CDR3 DNA follows: TGTGCCAGCAGCTTTATGCCCCTCTCCGGGAATTCGCGGACCGGGGAGCTGTTTTTT. Translating gives CASSFMPLSGNSRTGELFF.

This clone was seen only once. This chain links TRBV11-2 with TRBJ2-3; 12 bases are shared with TRBD2. V was pared by 2 bases and J by 1 base, with 1 base of the junction left unmatched. This CDR3 has 16 residues. Germline V gene data show CDR1 as SGHAT and CDR2 as FQNNGV. The CDR3 loop is CASSLRLAGGTDTQYF. The CDR3 nucleotides are TGTGCCAGCAGCTTAAGACTAGCGGGAGGCACAGATACGCAGTATTTT.

The gene calls are TRBV14 and TRBJ2-5; a possible D gene is TRBD2 (5 bases). CDR3 length: 13 residues. Germline V CDR1 and CDR2: SGHDN, FVKESK. The germline V and J ends were trimmed by 5 bases and 9 bases, with 16 bases remaining between them. The CDR3 region has the DNA TGTGCCAGCAGCTCTGGACTGAACCGGGCCCAGTACTTC. Translated: CASSSGLNRAQYF.

The chain joins TRBV5-1 to TRBJ2-1; D might be TRBD2 (5 bases). The CDR3 totals 14 residues. Germline CDR1 is SGHRS and CDR2 is YFSETQ. V dropped 4 bases and J dropped 6 bases, with 14 bases sitting between them. CDR3 region: CASSLQYRGNEQFF. The CDR3 DNA sequence: TGCGCCAGCAGCCTCCAATATCGGGGCAATGAGCAGTTCTTC.

The chain recombines TRBV7-8 with TRBJ2-1; tentatively, D is TRBD2 (6 bases). There are 15 residues in the CDR3. The germline V and J ends were trimmed by 4 bases and 6 bases, with 16 bases remaining between them. CDR1 is SGHVS, CDR2 FQNEAQ, per germline. The CDR3 loop reads CASSSGRDFPNEQFF. The CDR3, as DNA: TGTGCCAGCAGCTCCGGACGGGACTTCCCCAATGAGCAGTTCTTC.

Concerning this clone itself: The sample carries other DNA sequences with the same CDR3. The gene calls are TRBV30 and TRBJ1-5; 8 bases are a match to TRBD1. This CDR3 has 13 amino acids. Germline V lookup: CDR1 GTSNPN, CDR2 SVGIG (reference sequence). V was pared by 2 bases and J by 7 bases, with 4 bases of the junction left unmatched. The DNA for the CDR3 is TGTGCCTGGAGTCTGACAGGGGACCAGCCCCAGCATTTT. Its protein is CAWSLTGDQPQHF.